The rows below give T cell receptor delta chains drawn from one sample of a study of delta chains in infants with herpesvirus infections. TCRdb reanalysed the RT-PCR reads via CATT. This table has about 720 delta-chain clones, about 15% appearing once. The material sequenced was peripheral blood, taken at time point 1 of longitudinal follow-up. All receptors come from a human donor who was a Ugandan infant, either HIV-exposed or HIV-unexposed (not recorded which). The CDR3 runs from the conserved cysteine through the conserved F or W. Fields, in order: clone size, D gene, J gene, V gene, CDR3 protein, CDR3 DNA. The D gene is left open where the match is weak. Only some rows state a clone size, as once, few, many or a class for expanded clones.

abundance: medium-sized; d_gene: NA; j_gene: TRDJ1; v_gene: TRDV1; CDR3aa: CALGNRTTHTDKLIF; CDR3nt: TGTGCTCTTGGGAACCGAACTACCCACACCGATAAACTCATCTTT
abundance: medium-sized; d_gene: NA; j_gene: TRDJ2; v_gene: TRDV1; CDR3aa: CALGETLSPRVEAQLFF; CDR3nt: TGTGCTCTTGGGGAAACACTTTCCCCTCGTGTGGAAGCACAACTCTTCTTT
abundance: large; d_gene: NA; j_gene: TRDJ1; v_gene: TRDV1; CDR3aa: CALGELGPDKLIF; CDR3nt: TGTGCTCTTGGGGAGCTTGGCCCCGATAAACTCATCTTT
abundance: large; d_gene: NA; j_gene: TRDJ1; v_gene: TRAV38-2/DV8; CDR3aa: CAYRSERPPGDTWYTDKLIF; CDR3nt: TGTGCTTATAGGAGCGAACGGCCCCCGGGGGACACCTGGTACACCGATAAACTCATCTTT
abundance: NA; d_gene: TRDD3; j_gene: TRDJ2; v_gene: TRDV2; CDR3aa: CACDTLGDTTAQLFF; CDR3nt: TGTGCCTGTGACACCCTGGGGGATACGACAGCACAACTCTTCTTT
abundance: NA; d_gene: NA; j_gene: TRDJ1; v_gene: TRDV1; CDR3aa: CALSSTGGPYTDKLIF; CDR3nt: TGTGCTCTTTCCTCGACGGGGGGACCGTACACCGATAAACTCATCTTT
abundance: medium-sized; d_gene: NA; j_gene: TRDJ1; v_gene: TRDV1; CDR3aa: CALGELSPQLSLKTDKLIF; CDR3nt: TGTGCTCTTGGGGAACTTTCTCCCCAATTGTCTCTAAAGACCGATAAACTCATCTTT
abundance: large; d_gene: NA; j_gene: TRDJ1; v_gene: TRDV1; CDR3aa: CALGETLSPHTDKLIF; CDR3nt: TGTGCTCTTGGGGAAACTCTTTCCCCTCACACCGATAAACTCATCTTT
abundance: few; d_gene: NA; j_gene: TRDJ1; v_gene: TRDV1; CDR3aa: CALGELSLWYTDKLIF; CDR3nt: TGTGCTCTTGGGGAACTATCTCTATGGTACACCGATAAACTCATCTTT
abundance: large; d_gene: TRDD3; j_gene: TRDJ1; v_gene: TRDV1; CDR3aa: CALGVLPTLLGDTPHTDKLIF; CDR3nt: TGTGCTCTTGGGGTCCTTCCGACCCTCCTGGGGGATACCCCACACACCGATAAACTCATCTTT
abundance: large; d_gene: TRDD3; j_gene: TRDJ1; v_gene: TRDV1; CDR3aa: CALGVFPWGMGAGTDKLIF; CDR3nt: TGTGCTCTTGGGGTCTTTCCTTGGGGGATGGGCGCTGGAACCGATAAACTCATCTTT
abundance: large; d_gene: NA; j_gene: TRDJ1; v_gene: TRDV1; CDR3aa: CALGELCRDTDKLIF; CDR3nt: TGTGCTCTTGGGGAACTATGTAGGGACACCGATAAACTCATCTTT
abundance: few; d_gene: NA; j_gene: TRDJ1; v_gene: TRDV1; CDR3aa: CALGEFLRVLGATDKLIF; CDR3nt: TGTGCTCTTGGGGAATTCCTACGTGTGCTGGGGGCCACCGATAAACTCATCTTT
abundance: NA; d_gene: TRDD3; j_gene: TRDJ1; v_gene: TRDV1; CDR3aa: CALGEYGCPLLGIKSTNKLIF; CDR3nt: TGTGCTCTTGGGGAATATGGCTGTCCTTTACTGGGGATCAAATCCACCAATAAACTCATCTTT
abundance: large; d_gene: TRDD3; j_gene: TRDJ1; v_gene: TRDV1; CDR3aa: CALGPPSPVLGGQKLIF; CDR3nt: TGTGCTCTTGGGCCTCCTTCTCCCGTACTGGGGGGCCAGAAACTCATCTTT
abundance: NA; d_gene: NA; j_gene: TRDJ3; v_gene: TRDV1; CDR3aa: CALGGPFGPYWPPGSWDTRQMFF; CDR3nt: TGTGCTCTTGGGGGACCCTTCGGTCCCTACTGGCCTCCTGGTTCCTGGGACACCCGACAGATGTTTTTC
abundance: large; d_gene: NA; j_gene: TRDJ1; v_gene: TRDV1; CDR3aa: CALGDPWGFYTDKLIF; CDR3nt: TGTGCTCTTGGGGACCCCTGGGGCTTCTACACCGATAAACTCATCTTT
abundance: large; d_gene: TRDD3; j_gene: TRDJ1; v_gene: TRDV1; CDR3aa: CALGEASISYWGTTTDKLIF; CDR3nt: TGTGCTCTTGGGGAGGCAAGCATTTCCTACTGGGGGACTACCACCGATAAACTCATCTTT
abundance: NA; d_gene: TRDD3; j_gene: TRDJ1; v_gene: TRDV1; CDR3aa: CALGEPVPTLGDMYDKLIF; CDR3nt: TGTGCTCTTGGGGAACCGGTACCTACGCTGGGGGATATGTACGATAAACTCATCTTT
abundance: medium-sized; d_gene: TRDD3; j_gene: TRDJ3; v_gene: TRDV2; CDR3aa: CACDILGDTGSWDTRQMFF; CDR3nt: TGTGCCTGTGACATACTGGGGGATACTGGCTCCTGGGACACCCGACAGATGTTTTTC
abundance: medium-sized; d_gene: NA; j_gene: TRDJ1; v_gene: TRDV1; CDR3aa: CALGELLGGSPFTDKLIF; CDR3nt: TGTGCTCTTGGGGAACTGTTGGGGGGGTCCCCTTTCACCGATAAACTCATCTTT
abundance: large; d_gene: NA; j_gene: TRDJ1; v_gene: TRDV3; CDR3aa: CAFDFVRGHKLIF; CDR3nt: TGTGCCTTCGACTTCGTCCGGGGCCATAAACTCATCTTT
abundance: large; d_gene: NA; j_gene: TRDJ2; v_gene: TRDV1; CDR3aa: CALGRTGPFLRSTYPLGDFHLTAQLFF; CDR3nt: TGTGCTCTTGGGAGAACCGGCCCCTTCCTACGTTCCACTTACCCACTGGGGGATTTCCATTTGACAGCACAACTCTTCTTT